This T cell receptor (beta chain) was observed in a study of shared clonotypes between healthy human individuals. Study-level background: The study used three CD4 naive, three CD4 memory, two CD8 naive and one CD8 memory plate per donor. The study, taken as a whole, reports: Rarefaction showed sorted-subset sequencing was incomplete despite large depth. A generally larger estimated richness was seen in naive subsets than in memory subsets.

About this clone itself: The antigen remains unidentified.

V lost 2 bases to trimming and J lost 0 bases, with 7 bases between them. The CDR3 totals 14 residues. The germline CDR1 and CDR2 sequences are MNHNS and SASEGT. Genomic DNA from each subset was divided evenly over several immunoSEQ plates. Clones were sequenced by immunoSEQ multiplex PCR, and TCRdb holds only the in-frame ones, with some missing. In the table there are 330,000 or so clones, 70% to 75% of which are singletons. The clonotype comes from a man aged 30 to 39 in good health. Material: memory CD4+ T cells sorted from blood. The subset was: CD45RA-negative fraction. The chain couples TRBV6-1 to TRBJ1-1; D unresolved. CDR3 in DNA: TGTGCCAGCAGTGAATACTTTATGAACACTGAAGCTTTCTTT. It encodes CASSEYFMNTEAFF.